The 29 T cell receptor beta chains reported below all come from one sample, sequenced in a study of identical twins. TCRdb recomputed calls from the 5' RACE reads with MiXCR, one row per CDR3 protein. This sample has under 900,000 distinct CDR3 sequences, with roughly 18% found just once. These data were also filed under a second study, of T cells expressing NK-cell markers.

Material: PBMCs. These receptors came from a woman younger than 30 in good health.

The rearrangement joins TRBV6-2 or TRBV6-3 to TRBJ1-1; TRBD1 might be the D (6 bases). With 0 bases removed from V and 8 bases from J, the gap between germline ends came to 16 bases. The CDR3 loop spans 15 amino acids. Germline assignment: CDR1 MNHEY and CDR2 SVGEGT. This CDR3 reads CASSYSSPGGGEAFF. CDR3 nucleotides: TGTGCCAGCAGTTACTCGAGCCCGGGGGGCGGAGAAGCTTTCTTT.

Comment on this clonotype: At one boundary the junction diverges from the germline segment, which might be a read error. CDR3 coding DNA: TGCGCCAGCAGCTTTAGTGGACAGGGCTCCAACGAGCAGTACTTC. It codes for CASSFSGQGSNEQYF. The chain couples TRBV5-1 to TRBJ2-7, with 8 bases that match TRBD1. CDR1 is SGHRS, CDR2 YFSETQ, per germline. This CDR3 region has 15 residues.

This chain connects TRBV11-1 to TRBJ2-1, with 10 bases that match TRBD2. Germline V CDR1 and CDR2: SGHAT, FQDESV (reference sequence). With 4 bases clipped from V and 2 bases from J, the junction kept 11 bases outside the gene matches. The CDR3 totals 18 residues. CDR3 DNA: TGTGCCAGCAGCTCCCCAAATCCGAGCGGGGGGGCCTACAATGAGCAGTTCTTC. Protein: CASSSPNPSGGAYNEQFF.

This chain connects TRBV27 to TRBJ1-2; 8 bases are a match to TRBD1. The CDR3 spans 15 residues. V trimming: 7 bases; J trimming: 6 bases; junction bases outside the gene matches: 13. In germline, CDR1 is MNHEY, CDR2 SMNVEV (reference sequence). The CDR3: CASNSDHNRGNGYTF. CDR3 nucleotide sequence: TGTGCCAGCAACTCCGATCACAACAGGGGGAATGGCTACACCTTC.

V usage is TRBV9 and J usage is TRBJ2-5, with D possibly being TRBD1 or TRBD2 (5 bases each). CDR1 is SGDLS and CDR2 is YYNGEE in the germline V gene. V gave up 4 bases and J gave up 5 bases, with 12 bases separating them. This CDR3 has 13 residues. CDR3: CASSISGTETQYF. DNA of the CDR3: TGTGCCAGCAGCATATCCGGGACGGAGACCCAGTACTTC. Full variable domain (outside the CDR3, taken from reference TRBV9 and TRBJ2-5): DSGVTQTPKHLITATGQRVTLRCSPRSGDLSVYWYQQSLDQGLQFLIQYYNGEERAKGNILERFSAQQFPDLHSELNLSSLELGDSALYFCASSISGTETQYFGPGTRLLVL.

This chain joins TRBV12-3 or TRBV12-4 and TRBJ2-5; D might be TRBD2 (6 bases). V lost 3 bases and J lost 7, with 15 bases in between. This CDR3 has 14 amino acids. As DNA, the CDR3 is TGTGCCAGCAGTTTTAACCGTGTGGGGGGGACCCAGTACTTC. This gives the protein CASSFNRVGGTQYF.

The DNA for the CDR3 is TGCGCCAGTCATAGCCGGTACCAGCCCTCCAATGAGCAGTTCTTC. Translating gives CASHSRYQPSNEQFF. V gene TRBV10-2 combines with J gene TRBJ2-1, with D unclear. The CDR3 sequence is 15 residues long. V dropped 9 bases and J dropped 6 bases, with 21 bases sitting between them. Germline CDR1 and CDR2: WSHSY and SAAADI.

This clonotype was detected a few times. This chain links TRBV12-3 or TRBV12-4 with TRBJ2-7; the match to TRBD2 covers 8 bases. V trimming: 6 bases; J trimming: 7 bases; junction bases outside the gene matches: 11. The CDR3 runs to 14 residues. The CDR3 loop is CASSLDGTREEQYF. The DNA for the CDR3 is TGTGCCAGCAGCCTGGACGGGACTAGAGAAGAGCAGTACTTC.

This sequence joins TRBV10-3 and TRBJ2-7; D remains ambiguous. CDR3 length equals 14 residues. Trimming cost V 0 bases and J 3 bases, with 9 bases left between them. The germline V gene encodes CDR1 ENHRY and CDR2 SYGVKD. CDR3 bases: TGTGCCATCAGTGAGTCTAGCACCTACTACGAGCAGTACTTC. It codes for CAISESSTYYEQYF.

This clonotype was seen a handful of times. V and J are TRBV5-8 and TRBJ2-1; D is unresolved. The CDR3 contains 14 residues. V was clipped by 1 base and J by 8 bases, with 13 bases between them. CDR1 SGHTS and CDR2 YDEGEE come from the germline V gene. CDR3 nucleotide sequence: TGTGCCAGCAGCTTGATTCGAGCGTCGGATGAGCAGTTCTTC. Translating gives CASSLIRASDEQFF.

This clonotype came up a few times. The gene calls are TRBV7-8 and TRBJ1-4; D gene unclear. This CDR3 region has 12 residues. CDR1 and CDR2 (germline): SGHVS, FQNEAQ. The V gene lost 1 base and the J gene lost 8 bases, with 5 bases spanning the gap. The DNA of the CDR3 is TGTGCCAGCAGCTTAGGGCCAGAAAAACTGTTTTTT. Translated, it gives CASSLGPEKLFF.

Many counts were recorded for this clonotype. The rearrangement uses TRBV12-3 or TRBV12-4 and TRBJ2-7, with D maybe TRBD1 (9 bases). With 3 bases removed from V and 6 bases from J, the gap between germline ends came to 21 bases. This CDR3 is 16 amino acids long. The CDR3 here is CASSFVAGQGFFEQYF. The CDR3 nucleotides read TGTGCCAGCAGTTTTGTAGCGGGACAGGGTTTCTTCGAGCAGTACTTC.

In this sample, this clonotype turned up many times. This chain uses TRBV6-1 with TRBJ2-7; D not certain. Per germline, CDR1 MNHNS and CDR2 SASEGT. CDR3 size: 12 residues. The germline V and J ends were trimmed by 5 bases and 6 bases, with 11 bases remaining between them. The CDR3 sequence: CASSTDTSEQYF. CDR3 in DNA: TGTGCCAGCAGTACCGACACGAGCGAGCAGTACTTC.

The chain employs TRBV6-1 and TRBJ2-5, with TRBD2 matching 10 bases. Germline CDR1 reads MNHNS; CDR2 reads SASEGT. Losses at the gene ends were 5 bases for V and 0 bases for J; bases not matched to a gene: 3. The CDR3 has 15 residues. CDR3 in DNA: TGTGCCAGCAGTCTCACTAGCGGGAACCAAGAGACCCAGTACTTC. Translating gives CASSLTSGNQETQYF.

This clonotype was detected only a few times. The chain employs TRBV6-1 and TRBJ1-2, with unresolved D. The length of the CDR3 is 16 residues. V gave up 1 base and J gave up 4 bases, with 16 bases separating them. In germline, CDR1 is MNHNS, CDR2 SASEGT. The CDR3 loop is CASSEVWASAIYGYTF. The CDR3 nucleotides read TGTGCCAGCAGTGAAGTTTGGGCCAGCGCAATCTATGGCTACACCTTC.

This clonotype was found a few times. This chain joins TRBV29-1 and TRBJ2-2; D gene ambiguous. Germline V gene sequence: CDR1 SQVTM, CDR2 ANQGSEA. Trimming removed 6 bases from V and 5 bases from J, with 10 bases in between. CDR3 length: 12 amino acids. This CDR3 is CSVGYSTGELFF. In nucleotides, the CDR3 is TGCAGCGTGGGGTATTCAACCGGGGAGCTGTTTTTT.

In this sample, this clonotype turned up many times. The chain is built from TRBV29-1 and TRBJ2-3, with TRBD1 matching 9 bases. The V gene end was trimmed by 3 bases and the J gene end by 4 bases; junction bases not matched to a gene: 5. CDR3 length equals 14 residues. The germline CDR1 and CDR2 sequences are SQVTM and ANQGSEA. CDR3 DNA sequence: TGCAGCGTTGAGGGGGGACAGGGCGCAGATACGCAGTATTTT. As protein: CSVEGGQGADTQYF.

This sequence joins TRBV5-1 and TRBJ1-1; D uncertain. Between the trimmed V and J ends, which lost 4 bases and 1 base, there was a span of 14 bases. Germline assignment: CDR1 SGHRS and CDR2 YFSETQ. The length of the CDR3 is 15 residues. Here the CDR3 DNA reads TGCGCCAGCAGCCCTGGGGTCGGCAGGAACACTGAAGCTTTCTTT. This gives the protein CASSPGVGRNTEAFF. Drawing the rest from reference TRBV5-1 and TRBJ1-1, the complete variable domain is KAGVTQTPRYLIKTRGQQVTLSCSPISGHRSVSWYQQTPGQGLQFLFEYFSETQRNKGNFPGRFSGRQFSNSRSEMNVSTLELGDSALYLCASSPGVGRNTEAFFGQGTRLTVV.

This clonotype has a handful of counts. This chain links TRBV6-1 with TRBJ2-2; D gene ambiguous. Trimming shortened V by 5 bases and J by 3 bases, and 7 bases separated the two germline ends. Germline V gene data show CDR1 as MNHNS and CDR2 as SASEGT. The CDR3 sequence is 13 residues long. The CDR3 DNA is TGTGCCAGCAGTAAAGATCACACCGGGGAGCTGTTTTTT. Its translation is CASSKDHTGELFF.

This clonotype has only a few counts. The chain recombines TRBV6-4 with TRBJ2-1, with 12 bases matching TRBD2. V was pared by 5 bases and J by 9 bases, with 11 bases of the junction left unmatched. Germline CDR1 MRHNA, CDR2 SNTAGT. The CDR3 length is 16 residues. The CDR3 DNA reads TGTGCCAGCAGTCGCCGACTAGCGGGAGTGGGAAGTGAGCAGTTCTTC. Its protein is CASSRRLAGVGSEQFF.

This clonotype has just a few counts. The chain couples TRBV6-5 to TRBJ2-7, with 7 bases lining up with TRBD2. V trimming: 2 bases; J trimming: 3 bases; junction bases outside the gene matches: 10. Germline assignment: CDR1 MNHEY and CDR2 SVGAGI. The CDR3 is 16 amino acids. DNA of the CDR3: TGTGCCAGCAGTTACCAGCGGGGAACCCCTCTCTACGAGCAGTACTTC. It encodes CASSYQRGTPLYEQYF.

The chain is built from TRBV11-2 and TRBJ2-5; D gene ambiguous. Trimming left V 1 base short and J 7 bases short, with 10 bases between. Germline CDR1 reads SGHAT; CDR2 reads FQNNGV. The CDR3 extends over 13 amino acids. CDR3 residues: CASSLGVEATQYF. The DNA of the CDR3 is TGTGCCAGCAGCTTAGGAGTAGAAGCGACCCAGTACTTC.

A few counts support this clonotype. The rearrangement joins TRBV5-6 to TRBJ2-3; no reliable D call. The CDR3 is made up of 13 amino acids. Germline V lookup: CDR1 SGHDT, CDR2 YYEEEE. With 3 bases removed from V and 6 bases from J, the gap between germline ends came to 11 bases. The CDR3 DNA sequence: TGTGCCAGCAGCTATGCACGGAGCGATACGCAGTATTTT. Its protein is CASSYARSDTQYF.

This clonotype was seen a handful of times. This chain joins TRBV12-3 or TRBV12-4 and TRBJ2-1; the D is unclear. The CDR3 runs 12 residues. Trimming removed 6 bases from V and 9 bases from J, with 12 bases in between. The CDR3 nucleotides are TGTGCCAGCAGGTCCCACTTGGGTGAGCAGTTCTTC. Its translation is CASRSHLGEQFF.

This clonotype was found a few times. DNA for the CDR3: TGTGCCTGGTTTATAGCTGCGTCCTCTGGGGCCAACGTCCTGACTTTC. This encodes CAWFIAASSGANVLTF. The chain uses TRBV30 and TRBJ2-6; D remains unclear. The V end was cut by 5 bases, the J end by 0 bases, with 14 bases between. The germline gives CDR1 GTSNPN, CDR2 SVGIG (reference sequence). CDR3 size: 16 residues.

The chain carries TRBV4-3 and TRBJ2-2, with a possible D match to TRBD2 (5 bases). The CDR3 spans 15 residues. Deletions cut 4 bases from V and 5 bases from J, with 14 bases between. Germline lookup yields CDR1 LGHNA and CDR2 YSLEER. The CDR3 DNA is TGCGCCAGCAGCCTTGGTAGACTAAATACCGGGGAGCTGTTTTTT. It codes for CASSLGRLNTGELFF.

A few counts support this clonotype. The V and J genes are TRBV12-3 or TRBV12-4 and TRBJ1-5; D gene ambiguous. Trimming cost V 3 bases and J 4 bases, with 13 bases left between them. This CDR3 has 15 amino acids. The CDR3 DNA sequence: TGTGCCAGCAGTTTTATCAGGTCGCGGAATCAGCCCCAGCATTTT. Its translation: CASSFIRSRNQPQHF.

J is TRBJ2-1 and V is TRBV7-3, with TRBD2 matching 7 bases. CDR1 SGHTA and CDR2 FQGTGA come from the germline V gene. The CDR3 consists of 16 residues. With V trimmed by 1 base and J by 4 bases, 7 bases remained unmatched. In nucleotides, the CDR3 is TGTGCCAGCAGCTTAAACCCTAGCGGCCTTTACAATGAGCAGTTCTTC. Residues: CASSLNPSGLYNEQFF.

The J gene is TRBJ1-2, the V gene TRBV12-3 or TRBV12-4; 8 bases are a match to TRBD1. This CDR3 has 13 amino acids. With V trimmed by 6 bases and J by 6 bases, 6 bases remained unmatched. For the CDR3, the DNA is TGTGCCAGCAGATTGGACAGGGAGGATGGCTACACCTTC. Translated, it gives CASRLDREDGYTF.